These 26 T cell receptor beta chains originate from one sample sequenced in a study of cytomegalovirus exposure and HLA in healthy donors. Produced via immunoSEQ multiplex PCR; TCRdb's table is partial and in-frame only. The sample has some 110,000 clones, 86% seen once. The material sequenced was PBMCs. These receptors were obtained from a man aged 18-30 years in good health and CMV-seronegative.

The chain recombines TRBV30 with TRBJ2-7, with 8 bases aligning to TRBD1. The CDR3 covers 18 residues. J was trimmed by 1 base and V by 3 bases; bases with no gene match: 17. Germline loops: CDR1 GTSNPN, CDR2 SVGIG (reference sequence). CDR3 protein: CAWRTPGQVPANSYEQYF. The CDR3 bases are TGTGCCTGGAGGACACCGGGACAGGTACCGGCCAATTCCTACGAGCAGTACTTC.

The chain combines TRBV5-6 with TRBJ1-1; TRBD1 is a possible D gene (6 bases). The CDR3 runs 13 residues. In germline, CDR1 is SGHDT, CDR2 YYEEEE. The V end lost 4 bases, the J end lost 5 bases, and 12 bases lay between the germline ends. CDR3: CASSGGRATEAFF. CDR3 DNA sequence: TGTGCCAGCAGCGGGGGCAGGGCGACTGAAGCTTTCTTT.

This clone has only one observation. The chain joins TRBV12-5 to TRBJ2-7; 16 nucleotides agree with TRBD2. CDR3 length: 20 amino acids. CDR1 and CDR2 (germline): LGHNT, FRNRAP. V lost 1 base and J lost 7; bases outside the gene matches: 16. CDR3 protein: CASGLASGTSGGAAPLEQYF. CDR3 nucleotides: TGTGCTAGTGGTTTGGCCTCCGGGACTAGCGGGGGGGCAGCTCCTCTGGAGCAGTACTTC.

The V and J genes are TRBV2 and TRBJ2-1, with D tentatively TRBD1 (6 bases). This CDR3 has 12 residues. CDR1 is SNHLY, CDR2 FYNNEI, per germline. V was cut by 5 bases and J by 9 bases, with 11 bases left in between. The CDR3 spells CASSSTGSEQFF. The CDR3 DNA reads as TGTGCCAGCAGTTCTACAGGGTCTGAGCAGTTCTTC.

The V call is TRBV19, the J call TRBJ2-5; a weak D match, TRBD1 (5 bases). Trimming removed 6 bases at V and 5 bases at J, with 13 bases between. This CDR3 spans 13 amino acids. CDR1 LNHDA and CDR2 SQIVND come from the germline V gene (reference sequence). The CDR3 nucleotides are TGTGCCAGTAGCCTCAGGGTCTCGGAGACCCAGTACTTC. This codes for CASSLRVSETQYF.

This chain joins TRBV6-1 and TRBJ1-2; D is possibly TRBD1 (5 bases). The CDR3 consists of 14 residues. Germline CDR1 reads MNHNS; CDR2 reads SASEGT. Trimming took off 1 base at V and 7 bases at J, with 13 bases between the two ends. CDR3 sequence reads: CASSEGGRSLGYTF. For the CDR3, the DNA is TGTGCCAGCAGTGAAGGGGGCAGATCTCTTGGCTACACCTTC.

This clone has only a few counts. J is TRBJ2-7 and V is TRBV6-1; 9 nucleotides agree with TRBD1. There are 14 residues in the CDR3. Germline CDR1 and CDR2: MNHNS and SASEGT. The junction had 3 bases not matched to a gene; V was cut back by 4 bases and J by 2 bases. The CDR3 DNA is TGTGCCAGCAGTGTCCGGGACAGGGCCTACGAGCAGTACTTC. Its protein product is CASSVRDRAYEQYF.

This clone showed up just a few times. CDR3 nucleotide sequence: TGTGCCAGCAGGGGGACTGGGGCGGGGCAGTACTTC. Translation: CASRGTGAGQYF. This chain connects TRBV6-5 to TRBJ2-7; TRBD2 is a possible D gene (6 bases). The V and J ends lost 6 bases and 9 bases respectively, with 15 bases between them. In germline, CDR1 is MNHEY, CDR2 SVGAGI. This CDR3 is built from 12 residues.

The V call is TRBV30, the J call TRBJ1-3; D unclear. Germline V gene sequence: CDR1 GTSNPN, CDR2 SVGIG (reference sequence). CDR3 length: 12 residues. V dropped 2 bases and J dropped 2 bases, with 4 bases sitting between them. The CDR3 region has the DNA TGTGCCTGGAGTTCTACTGGAAACACCATATATTTT. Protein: CAWSSTGNTIYF. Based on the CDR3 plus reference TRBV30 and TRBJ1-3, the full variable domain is SQTIHQWPATLVQPVGSPLSLECTVEGTSNPNLYWYRQAAGRGLQLLFYSVGIGQISSEVPQNLSASRPQDRQFILSSKKLLLSDSGFYLCAWSSTGNTIYFGEGSWLTVV.

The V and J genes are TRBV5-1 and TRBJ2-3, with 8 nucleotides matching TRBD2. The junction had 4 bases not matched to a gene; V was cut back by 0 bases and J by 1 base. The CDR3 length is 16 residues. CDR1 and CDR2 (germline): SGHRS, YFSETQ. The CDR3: CASSLVGSGGTDTQYF. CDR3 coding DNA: TGCGCCAGCAGCTTGGTTGGTAGCGGGGGCACAGATACGCAGTATTTT. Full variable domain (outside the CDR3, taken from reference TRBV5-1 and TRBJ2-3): KAGVTQTPRYLIKTRGQQVTLSCSPISGHRSVSWYQQTPGQGLQFLFEYFSETQRNKGNFPGRFSGRQFSNSRSEMNVSTLELGDSALYLCASSLVGSGGTDTQYFGPGTRLTVL.

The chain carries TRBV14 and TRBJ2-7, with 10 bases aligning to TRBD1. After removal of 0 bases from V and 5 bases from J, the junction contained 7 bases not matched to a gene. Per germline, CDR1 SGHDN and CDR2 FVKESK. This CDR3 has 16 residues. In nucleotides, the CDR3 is TGTGCCAGCAGCCAAGATCCCGGACAGGGGGTCCACGAGCAGTACTTC. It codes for CASSQDPGQGVHEQYF. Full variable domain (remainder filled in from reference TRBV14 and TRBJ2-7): EAGVTQFPSHSVIEKGQTVTLRCDPISGHDNLYWYRRVMGKEIKFLLHFVKESKQDESGMPNNRFLAERTGGTYSTLKVQPAELEDSGVYFCASSQDPGQGVHEQYFGPGTRLTVT.

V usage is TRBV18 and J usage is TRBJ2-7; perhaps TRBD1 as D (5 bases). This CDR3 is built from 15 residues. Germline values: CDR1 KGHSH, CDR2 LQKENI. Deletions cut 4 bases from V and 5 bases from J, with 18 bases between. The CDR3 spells CASSRDRQGLNEQYF. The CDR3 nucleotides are TGTGCCAGCTCACGCGATCGCCAGGGATTAAACGAGCAGTACTTC.

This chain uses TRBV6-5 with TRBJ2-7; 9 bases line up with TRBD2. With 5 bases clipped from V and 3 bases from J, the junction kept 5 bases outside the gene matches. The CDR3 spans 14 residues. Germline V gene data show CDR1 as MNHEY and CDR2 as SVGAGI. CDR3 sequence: CASSGLASNYEQYF. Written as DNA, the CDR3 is TGTGCCAGCAGTGGACTAGCGAGCAACTACGAGCAGTACTTC.

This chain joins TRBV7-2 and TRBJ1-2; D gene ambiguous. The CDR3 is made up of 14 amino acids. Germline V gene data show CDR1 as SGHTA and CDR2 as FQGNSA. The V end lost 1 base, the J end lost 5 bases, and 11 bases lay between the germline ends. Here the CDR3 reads CASSLVSRIYGYTF. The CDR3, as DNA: TGTGCCAGCAGCTTAGTTTCTAGGATTTATGGCTACACCTTC.

This CDR3 is CASSARSGRESYNEQFF. The CDR3 DNA is TGTGCCAGCAGTGCCCGTAGCGGGAGGGAATCCTACAATGAGCAGTTCTTC. The chain has TRBV27 and TRBJ2-1; TRBD2 matches 11 bases. Germline V gene data show CDR1 as MNHEY and CDR2 as SMNVEV (reference sequence). CDR3 length: 17 amino acids. V dropped 5 bases and J dropped 1; count of bases not matched to a gene: 7.

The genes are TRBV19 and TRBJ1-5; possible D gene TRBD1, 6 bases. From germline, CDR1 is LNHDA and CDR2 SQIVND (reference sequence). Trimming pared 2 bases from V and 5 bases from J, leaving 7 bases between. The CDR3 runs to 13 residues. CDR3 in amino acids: CASSIRQDQPQHF. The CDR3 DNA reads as TGTGCCAGTAGTATAAGACAGGATCAGCCCCAGCATTTT.

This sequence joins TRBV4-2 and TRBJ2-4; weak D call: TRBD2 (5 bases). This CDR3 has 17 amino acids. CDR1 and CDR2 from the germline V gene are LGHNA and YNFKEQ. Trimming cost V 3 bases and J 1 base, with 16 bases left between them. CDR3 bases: TGTGCCAGCAGCCACCTGTTCGAGGGTGGGGCCAAAAACATTCAGTACTTC. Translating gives CASSHLFEGGAKNIQYF.

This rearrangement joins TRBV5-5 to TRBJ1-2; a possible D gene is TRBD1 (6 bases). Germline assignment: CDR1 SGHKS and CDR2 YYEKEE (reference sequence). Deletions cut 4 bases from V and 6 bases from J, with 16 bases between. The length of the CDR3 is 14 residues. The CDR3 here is CASSTWTARDGYTF. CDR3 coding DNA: TGTGCCAGCAGCACGTGGACAGCCAGGGATGGCTACACCTTC.

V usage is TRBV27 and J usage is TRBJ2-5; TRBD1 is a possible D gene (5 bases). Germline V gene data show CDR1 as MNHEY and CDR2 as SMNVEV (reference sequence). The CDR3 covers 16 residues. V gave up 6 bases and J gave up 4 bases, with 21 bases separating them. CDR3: CASSSFAGPTGETQYF. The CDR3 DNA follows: TGTGCCAGCAGCTCTTTTGCCGGGCCTACAGGAGAGACCCAGTACTTC.

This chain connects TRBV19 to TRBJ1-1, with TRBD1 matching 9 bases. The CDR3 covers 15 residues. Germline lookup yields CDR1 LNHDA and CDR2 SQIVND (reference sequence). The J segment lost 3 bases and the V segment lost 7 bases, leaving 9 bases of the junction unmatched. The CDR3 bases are TGTGCCAGTACCGCTGACAGGGGGTCGGACACTGAAGCTTTCTTT. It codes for CASTADRGSDTEAFF.

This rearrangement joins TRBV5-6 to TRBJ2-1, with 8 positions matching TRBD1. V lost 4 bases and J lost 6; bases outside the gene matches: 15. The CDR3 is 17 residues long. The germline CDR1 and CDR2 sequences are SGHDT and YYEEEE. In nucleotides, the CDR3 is TGTGCCAGCAGCATACCATATCGGACAGGGCCACTCAATGAGCAGTTCTTC. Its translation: CASSIPYRTGPLNEQFF.

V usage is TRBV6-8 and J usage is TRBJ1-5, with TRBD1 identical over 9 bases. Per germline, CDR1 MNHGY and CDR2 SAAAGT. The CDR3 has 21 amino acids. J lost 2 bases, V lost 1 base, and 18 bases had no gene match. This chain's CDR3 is CASSYLGRNRGRGGGNQPQHF. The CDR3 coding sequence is TGTGCCAGCAGTTACTTGGGTCGGAACAGGGGGCGAGGGGGGGGCAATCAGCCCCAGCATTTT.

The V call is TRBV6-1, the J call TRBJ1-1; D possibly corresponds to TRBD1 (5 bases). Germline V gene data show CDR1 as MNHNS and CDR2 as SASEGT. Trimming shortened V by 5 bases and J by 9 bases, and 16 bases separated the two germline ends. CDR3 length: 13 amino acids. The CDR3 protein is CASSPKAGVQAFF. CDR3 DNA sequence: TGTGCCAGCAGTCCGAAGGCGGGGGTTCAAGCTTTCTTT.

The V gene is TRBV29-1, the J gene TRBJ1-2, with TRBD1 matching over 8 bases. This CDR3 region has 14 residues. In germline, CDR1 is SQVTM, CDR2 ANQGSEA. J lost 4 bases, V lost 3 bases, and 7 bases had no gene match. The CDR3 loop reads CSVETGAAIYGYTF. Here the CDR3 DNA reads TGCAGCGTTGAGACAGGGGCCGCTATCTATGGCTACACCTTC.

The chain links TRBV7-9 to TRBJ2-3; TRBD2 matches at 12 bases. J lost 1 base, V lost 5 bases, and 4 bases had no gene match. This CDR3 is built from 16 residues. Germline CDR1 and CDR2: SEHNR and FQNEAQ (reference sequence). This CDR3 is CASSLRLAGGTDTQYF. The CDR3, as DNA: TGTGCCAGCAGCCTGCGACTAGCGGGGGGCACAGATACGCAGTATTTT. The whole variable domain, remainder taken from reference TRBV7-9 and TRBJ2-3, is DTGVSQNPRHKITKRGQNVTFRCDPISEHNRLYWYRQTLGQGPEFLTYFQNEAQLEKSRLLSDRFSAERPKGSFSTLEIQRTEQGDSAMYLCASSLRLAGGTDTQYFGPGTRLTVL.

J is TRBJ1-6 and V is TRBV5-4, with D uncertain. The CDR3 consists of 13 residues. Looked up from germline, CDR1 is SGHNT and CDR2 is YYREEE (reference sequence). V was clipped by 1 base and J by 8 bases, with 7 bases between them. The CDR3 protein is CASSLTSDSPLHF. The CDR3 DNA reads TGTGCCAGCAGCTTGACGTCGGATTCACCCCTCCACTTT.